Only a few counts were recorded for the clone carrying this T cell receptor (beta chain). Its antigen is still unknown. Total RNA was extracted at no less than 5 micrograms per sample. This sample was included in a study of blood T cells in healthy people across ages. General study findings and limits: In long-lived donors, naive CD4+ cell counts and diversity exceeded those of aged donors.

The CDR3 loop spans 15 amino acids. CDR1 and CDR2 from the germline V gene are GTSNPN and SVGIG (reference sequence). After removal of 6 bases from V and 7 bases from J, the junction contained 16 bases not matched to a gene. Primers used in a second PCR of about 7 to 12 cycles were a sample-barcoded 5' primer and a J-beta primer mix. Each CDR3 protein gets one entry after TCRdb re-called the 5' RACE reads with MiXCR. The repertoire holds approximately 1.5 million distinct CDR3 sequences, with 35% to 45% as singletons. This receptor was obtained from a woman younger than 35 in good health. The chain recombines TRBV30 with TRBJ1-2, with 8 bases lining up with TRBD1. The sequencing sample was made of blood. CDR3 in DNA: TGTGCCTGCCTGAGTTCGGGCAGGGGGCGCATTGGCTACACCTTC. Its protein is CACLSSGRGRIGYTF.